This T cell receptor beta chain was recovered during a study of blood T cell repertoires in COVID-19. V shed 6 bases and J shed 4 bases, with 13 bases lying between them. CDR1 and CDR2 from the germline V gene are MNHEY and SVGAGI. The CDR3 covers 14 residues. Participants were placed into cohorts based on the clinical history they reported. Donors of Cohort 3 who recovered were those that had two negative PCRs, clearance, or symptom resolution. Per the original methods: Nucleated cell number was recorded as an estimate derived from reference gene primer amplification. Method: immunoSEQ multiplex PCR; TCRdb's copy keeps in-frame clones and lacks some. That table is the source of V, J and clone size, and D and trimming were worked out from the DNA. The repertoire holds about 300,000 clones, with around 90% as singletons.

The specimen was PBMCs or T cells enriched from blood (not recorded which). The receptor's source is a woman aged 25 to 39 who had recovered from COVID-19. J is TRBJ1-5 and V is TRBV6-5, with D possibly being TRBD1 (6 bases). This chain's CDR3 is CASRVTGLNQPQHF. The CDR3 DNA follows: TGTGCCAGCAGAGTTACAGGGCTTAATCAGCCCCAGCATTTT.